One and the same sample provided the 10 T cell receptor beta chains below, sequenced in a study of cytomegalovirus exposure and HLA in healthy donors. The PCR was carried out with 60 Vbeta primers and 13 Jbeta primers. TCRdb's copy holds only in-frame clones and misses some; the assay was immunoSEQ multiplex PCR. The sample has approximately 160,000 clones, approximately 77% seen once. What was sequenced was PBMCs. The receptors shown here come from a male donor in good health and CMV-seropositive.

The chain joins TRBV9 to TRBJ1-5, with 7 nucleotides matching TRBD1. V trimming: 3 bases; J trimming: 7 bases; junction bases outside the gene matches: 4. Looked up from germline, CDR1 is SGDLS and CDR2 is YYNGEE. The CDR3 runs to 13 residues. DNA for the CDR3: TGTGCCAGCAGCGCGACAGGGACCCAGCCCCAGCATTTT. Protein: CASSATGTQPQHF.

This chain links TRBV5-4 with TRBJ2-1, with TRBD2 matching over 13 bases. This CDR3 has 16 residues. With 2 bases clipped from V and 4 bases from J, the junction kept 3 bases outside the gene matches. Germline V gene lookup returns CDR1 SGHNT and CDR2 YYREEE (reference sequence). CDR3 amino acids: CASSFGTSGVYNEQFF. The CDR3 DNA reads TGTGCCAGCAGCTTCGGGACTAGCGGGGTATACAATGAGCAGTTCTTC. The whole variable domain, filled in from reference TRBV5-4 and TRBJ2-1, reads ETGVTQSPTHLIKTRGQQVTLRCSSQSGHNTVSWYQQALGQGPQFIFQYYREEENGRGNFPPRFSGLQFPNYSSELNVNALELDDSALYLCASSFGTSGVYNEQFFGPGTRLTVL.

V gene TRBV6-1 combines with J gene TRBJ2-3, with TRBD2 identical over 14 bases. The CDR3 extends over 16 amino acids. The germline gives CDR1 MNHNS, CDR2 SASEGT. The J segment lost 6 bases and the V segment lost 3 bases, leaving 5 bases of the junction unmatched. CDR3 protein: CASSDGLAGGVDTQYF. CDR3 nucleotides: TGTGCCAGCAGTGATGGACTAGCGGGGGGAGTTGATACGCAGTATTTT.

As concerns this clone: This CDR3 is also generated by other DNA sequences in the sample. The chain is built from TRBV7-9 and TRBJ2-7, with TRBD1 identical over 9 bases. The germline V gene has CDR1 SEHNR and CDR2 FQNEAQ (reference sequence). V shed 4 bases and J 4 bases; nucleotides not matched to a gene: 2. The CDR3 runs 13 residues. As DNA, the CDR3 is TGTGCCAGCAGCTCCGGGACAGGGTACGAGCAGTACTTC. Its protein product is CASSSGTGYEQYF.

A few counts support this clone. The junction differs from germline at one of its ends, possibly a read error. The chain links TRBV5-8 to TRBJ1-1, with D possibly TRBD1 on 5 matching bases. The CDR3 contains 15 residues. Germline CDR1 reads SGHTS; CDR2 reads YDEGEE. DNA of the CDR3: TGCGCCAGCAGCCAAGAATGGGGGGGTAACACTGAAGCTTTCTTT. Protein sequence: CASSQEWGGNTEAFF. Based on the CDR3 plus reference TRBV5-8 and TRBJ1-1, the full variable domain is EAGVTQSPTHLIKTRGQQATLRCSPISGHTSVYWYQQALGLGLQFLLWYDEGEERNRGNFPPRFSGRQFPNYSSELNVNALELEDSALYLCASSQEWGGNTEAFFGQGTRLTVV.

The chain recombines TRBV18 with TRBJ1-1; D remains unclear. CDR1 is KGHSH and CDR2 is LQKENI in the germline V gene. Trimming removed 2 bases from V and 1 base from J, with 8 bases in between. The CDR3 covers 14 residues. The CDR3 region is CASSPVTGNTEAFF. The DNA for the CDR3 is TGTGCCAGCTCACCAGTGACGGGGAACACTGAAGCTTTCTTT.

This clone turned up a few times. The genes are TRBV7-8 and TRBJ2-7, with 10 bases that match TRBD1. The CDR3 contains 16 residues. Germline-derived CDR1 and CDR2 are SGHVS and FQNEAQ. V was pared by 2 bases and J by 3 bases, with 7 bases of the junction left unmatched. CDR3 nucleotides: TGTGCCAGCAGCTTAATCGGTGGACAGGGGGGCTACGAGCAGTACTTC. It yields the protein CASSLIGGQGGYEQYF.

This clone was detected only a few times. The chain uses TRBV7-6 and TRBJ1-1, with D hard to call. Per germline, CDR1 SGHVS and CDR2 FNYEAQ. Trimming stripped 5 bases from V and 6 bases from J, with 13 bases between. The CDR3 runs to 13 residues. CDR3 sequence: CASSLDLSAEAFF. CDR3 bases: TGTGCCAGCAGCCTGGACTTAAGCGCTGAAGCTTTCTTT.

The chain recombines TRBV29-1 with TRBJ1-1; possibly TRBD1 for D (5 bases). The V gene's germline CDR1 is SQVTM and CDR2 ANQGSEA. The CDR3 totals 13 residues. V was cut by 7 bases and J by 5 bases, with 17 bases left in between. CDR3 loop: CSADAGPWTEAFF. The CDR3 region has the DNA TGCAGCGCCGACGCGGGGCCATGGACTGAAGCTTTCTTT.

The V and J genes are TRBV7-8 and TRBJ2-3; TRBD1 is a possible D gene (6 bases). The V end was cut by 2 bases, the J end by 5 bases, with 17 bases between. The CDR3 loop spans 16 amino acids. Germline V lookup: CDR1 SGHVS, CDR2 FQNEAQ. For the CDR3, the DNA is TGTGCCAGCAGCTTATGGGACAACCCCGTGAAAGATACGCAGTATTTT. This encodes CASSLWDNPVKDTQYF.